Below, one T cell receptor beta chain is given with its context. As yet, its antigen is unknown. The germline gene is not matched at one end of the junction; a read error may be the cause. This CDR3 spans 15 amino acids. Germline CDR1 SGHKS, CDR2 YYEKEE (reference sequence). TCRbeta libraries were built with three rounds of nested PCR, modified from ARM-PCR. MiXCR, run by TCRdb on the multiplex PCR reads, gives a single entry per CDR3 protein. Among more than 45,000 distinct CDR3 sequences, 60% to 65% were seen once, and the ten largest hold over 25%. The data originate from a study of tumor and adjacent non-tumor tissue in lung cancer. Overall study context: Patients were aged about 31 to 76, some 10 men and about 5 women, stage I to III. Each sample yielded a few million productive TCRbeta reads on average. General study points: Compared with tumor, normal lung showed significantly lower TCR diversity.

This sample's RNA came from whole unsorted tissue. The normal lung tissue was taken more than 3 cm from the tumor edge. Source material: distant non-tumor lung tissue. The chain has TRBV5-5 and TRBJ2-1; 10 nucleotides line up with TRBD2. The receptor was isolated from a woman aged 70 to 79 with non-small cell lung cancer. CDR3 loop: CASSFSLAGVNEQFF. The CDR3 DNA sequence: TGTGCAAGCAGCTTCAGCCTAGCGGGAGTAAATGAGCAGTTCTTC.